These T cell receptor beta chains were read from a single sample in a study of blood T cell repertoires in COVID-19. Here immunoSEQ multiplex PCR was the method, and the copy in TCRdb shows in-frame clones only, minus some. The data contain some 170,000 clones, roughly nine tenths of them singletons. The source material was PBMCs or T cells enriched from blood (not recorded which). The receptors stem from a human donor with acute COVID-19. The donor label of this sample is uncertain. Each CDR3 is given with its conserved first and last residue. Fields, in order: CDR3 DNA, CDR3 protein, D gene, clone size, J gene, V gene. The D gene is left open where the match is weak. Expanded clones get a size class; other rows say once, few or many, or leave the size out.

cdr3_nt: TGTGCCAGCAGTGAAGCTGAGGTGAACGAGCAGTACTTC
cdr3_aa: CASSEAEVNEQYF
d_call: NA
clone_size: few
j_call: TRBJ2-7
v_call: TRBV6-1

cdr3_nt: TGTGCCAGCAGCGTTTTGACAGATGACACTGAAGCTTTCTTT
cdr3_aa: CASSVLTDDTEAFF
d_call: NA
clone_size: NA
j_call: TRBJ1-1
v_call: TRBV9

cdr3_nt: TGTGCCAGCAGTTCCCATAGCGGGGGGGCAGATACGCAGTATTTT
cdr3_aa: CASSSHSGGADTQYF
d_call: TRBD2
clone_size: few
j_call: TRBJ2-3
v_call: TRBV6-5

cdr3_nt: TGTGCCAGCAGAGGCCCTCAGGAACAGCCCCAGCATTTT
cdr3_aa: CASRGPQEQPQHF
d_call: NA
clone_size: NA
j_call: TRBJ1-5
v_call: TRBV27

cdr3_nt: TGTGCCAGCAGCTTAGCTCAGGGGCGTAGCTCCTACGAGCAGTACTTC
cdr3_aa: CASSLAQGRSSYEQYF
d_call: NA
clone_size: NA
j_call: TRBJ2-7
v_call: TRBV13

cdr3_nt: TGCGCCAGCAGCCAAGGACTAGCGGGGGGGTTTGTCAATGAGCAGTTCTTC
cdr3_aa: CASSQGLAGGFVNEQFF
d_call: TRBD2
clone_size: NA
j_call: TRBJ2-1
v_call: TRBV4-3

cdr3_nt: TGTGCCAGTAGTATCTGGAGCCAGCCCCAGCATTTT
cdr3_aa: CASSIWSQPQHF
d_call: NA
clone_size: NA
j_call: TRBJ1-5
v_call: TRBV19

cdr3_nt: TGCAGCGCCAGGCTACAGGGTCTTGGGGCCAACGTCCTGACTTTC
cdr3_aa: CSARLQGLGANVLTF
d_call: NA
clone_size: NA
j_call: TRBJ2-6
v_call: TRBV29-1

cdr3_nt: TGTGCCTGGACAGGACTAGCAAACTATGGCTACACCTTC
cdr3_aa: CAWTGLANYGYTF
d_call: NA
clone_size: NA
j_call: TRBJ1-2
v_call: TRBV30

cdr3_nt: TGTGCCAGCAGTTTGATAGCGAATGACAATGAGCAGTTCTTC
cdr3_aa: CASSLIANDNEQFF
d_call: NA
clone_size: NA
j_call: TRBJ2-1
v_call: TRBV27

cdr3_nt: TGTGCCAGCAGCAATGCAACAGGGGAGAGGGAGACCCAGTACTTC
cdr3_aa: CASSNATGERETQYF
d_call: NA
clone_size: NA
j_call: TRBJ2-5
v_call: TRBV21-1

cdr3_nt: TGTGCCAGCAGTTTCTCCCTAGCGGAGCTGACCTACGAGCAGTACTTC
cdr3_aa: CASSFSLAELTYEQYF
d_call: TRBD2
clone_size: NA
j_call: TRBJ2-7
v_call: TRBV28

cdr3_nt: TGCGCCAGCAGCCCGTCCATGAGGGCCCTTAACAATGAGCAGTTCTTC
cdr3_aa: CASSPSMRALNNEQFF
d_call: NA
clone_size: NA
j_call: TRBJ2-1
v_call: TRBV4-3

cdr3_nt: TGCGCCAGCAGGTCTCTCGGAGCCAAAAACATTCAGTACTTC
cdr3_aa: CASRSLGAKNIQYF
d_call: NA
clone_size: NA
j_call: TRBJ2-4
v_call: TRBV5-1

cdr3_nt: TGTGCCAGCAGCCAGACTAGCGGGGGACTCCTTTCCTACGAGCAGTACTTC
cdr3_aa: CASSQTSGGLLSYEQYF
d_call: TRBD2
clone_size: NA
j_call: TRBJ2-7
v_call: TRBV13

cdr3_nt: TGCAGTGCTAGGTGGCTCTACGAGCAGTACTTC
cdr3_aa: CSARWLYEQYF
d_call: NA
clone_size: NA
j_call: TRBJ2-7
v_call: TRBV20-1

cdr3_nt: TGTGCCAGCAGCGCCCCCGGACTTCTTGAAGCTTTCTTT
cdr3_aa: CASSAPGLLEAFF
d_call: NA
clone_size: NA
j_call: TRBJ1-1
v_call: TRBV7-9

cdr3_nt: TGTGCCAGCAGCCCTGGGGGGGTACCTAATGAGCAGTTCTTC
cdr3_aa: CASSPGGVPNEQFF
d_call: TRBD2
clone_size: NA
j_call: TRBJ2-1
v_call: TRBV5-5

cdr3_nt: TGTGCCAGCAGCGTAGCCCCGGGGCCTCAGGGGTACAATGAGCAGTTCTTC
cdr3_aa: CASSVAPGPQGYNEQFF
d_call: NA
clone_size: NA
j_call: TRBJ2-1
v_call: TRBV9

cdr3_nt: TGTGCCAGCAGCCCTGGGACTAGCGGTGAGACCCAGTACTTC
cdr3_aa: CASSPGTSGETQYF
d_call: TRBD2
clone_size: NA
j_call: TRBJ2-5
v_call: TRBV11-3

cdr3_nt: TGCGCCAGCAGCCAGGGGGGGATAGGGAGCACAGATACGCAGTATTTT
cdr3_aa: CASSQGGIGSTDTQYF
d_call: TRBD2
clone_size: NA
j_call: TRBJ2-3
v_call: TRBV4-3

cdr3_nt: TGTGCCAGCAGCTCCGGGGGAAGCTCCTACAATGAGCAGTTCTTC
cdr3_aa: CASSSGGSSYNEQFF
d_call: NA
clone_size: NA
j_call: TRBJ2-1
v_call: TRBV7-9

cdr3_nt: TGTGCCACCAGCGGGGGGACAGGGTCACTACCTGGAAACACCATATATTTT
cdr3_aa: CATSGGTGSLPGNTIYF
d_call: TRBD1
clone_size: NA
j_call: TRBJ1-3
v_call: TRBV15

cdr3_nt: TGCGCCAGCAGCCGCGGACAGGGGGGAGCATATGGCTACACCTTC
cdr3_aa: CASSRGQGGAYGYTF
d_call: TRBD1
clone_size: NA
j_call: TRBJ1-2
v_call: TRBV4-1

cdr3_nt: TGTGCCAGCAGTCCTACAATCAGCGGGGGCTTTTACGAGCAGTACTTC
cdr3_aa: CASSPTISGGFYEQYF
d_call: TRBD2
clone_size: NA
j_call: TRBJ2-7
v_call: TRBV27

cdr3_nt: TGTGCCACCAGCCTGGTGACAGGGGATGGGGAGACCCAGTACTTC
cdr3_aa: CATSLVTGDGETQYF
d_call: TRBD1
clone_size: NA
j_call: TRBJ2-5
v_call: TRBV24-1

cdr3_nt: TGTGCCAGCAGCCTCGTGACAGGGGCAACAGATACGCAGTATTTT
cdr3_aa: CASSLVTGATDTQYF
d_call: TRBD1
clone_size: NA
j_call: TRBJ2-3
v_call: TRBV5-8

cdr3_nt: TGTGCCAGCAGCGTAGGGGACAGGGAAACCTACGAGCAGTACTTC
cdr3_aa: CASSVGDRETYEQYF
d_call: TRBD1
clone_size: NA
j_call: TRBJ2-7
v_call: TRBV9

cdr3_nt: TGTGCCAGCAGCCTTACTGGGGCCGGAGTAGATACGCAGTATTTT
cdr3_aa: CASSLTGAGVDTQYF
d_call: NA
clone_size: NA
j_call: TRBJ2-3
v_call: TRBV27

cdr3_nt: TGTGCCATCAGTGACCCACAGCTTAACACCGGGGAGCTGTTTTTT
cdr3_aa: CAISDPQLNTGELFF
d_call: NA
clone_size: NA
j_call: TRBJ2-2
v_call: TRBV10-3

cdr3_nt: TGTGCCAGCAGCTCGCGACAGGGGGGGTATCATGAGCAGTTCTTC
cdr3_aa: CASSSRQGGYHEQFF
d_call: TRBD1
clone_size: NA
j_call: TRBJ2-1
v_call: TRBV5-4

cdr3_nt: TGTGCCAGCAGCCATGCCAGGGGTGGGAACACTGAAGCTTTCTTT
cdr3_aa: CASSHARGGNTEAFF
d_call: NA
clone_size: NA
j_call: TRBJ1-1
v_call: TRBV14

cdr3_nt: TGTGCCAGCAGCTCCCCCACTAGTCATGAGCAGTTCTTC
cdr3_aa: CASSSPTSHEQFF
d_call: NA
clone_size: NA
j_call: TRBJ2-1
v_call: TRBV7-9

cdr3_nt: TGTGCCAGCAGCCAAGAAGCCGTTACCGGGGAGCTGTTTTTT
cdr3_aa: CASSQEAVTGELFF
d_call: NA
clone_size: NA
j_call: TRBJ2-2
v_call: TRBV3-1/TRBV3-2

cdr3_nt: TGCGCCAGCAGCCCACGGGTGAACACTGAAGCTTTCTTT
cdr3_aa: CASSPRVNTEAFF
d_call: NA
clone_size: NA
j_call: TRBJ1-1
v_call: TRBV4-1

cdr3_nt: TGTGCCTGGAGTGTACAGGGATGGTATGGCTACACCTTC
cdr3_aa: CAWSVQGWYGYTF
d_call: NA
clone_size: NA
j_call: TRBJ1-2
v_call: TRBV30

cdr3_nt: TGTGCCAGCAGCTTCCGCTACAATGAGCAGTTCTTC
cdr3_aa: CASSFRYNEQFF
d_call: NA
clone_size: few
j_call: TRBJ2-1
v_call: TRBV7-2

cdr3_nt: TGTGTAGTGGGGCCGAATAATTCACCCCTCCACTTT
cdr3_aa: CVVGPNNSPLHF
d_call: NA
clone_size: NA
j_call: TRBJ1-6
v_call: TRBV30

cdr3_nt: TGCGCCAGCAGCTTTGAGCCAGACAGGGGGCGTATCTACGAGCAGTACTTC
cdr3_aa: CASSFEPDRGRIYEQYF
d_call: TRBD1
clone_size: NA
j_call: TRBJ2-7
v_call: TRBV5-1

cdr3_nt: TGTGCCAGCCAGCCGGGACAGGGGGCGTGGGAGCAGTACTTC
cdr3_aa: CASQPGQGAWEQYF
d_call: TRBD1
clone_size: NA
j_call: TRBJ2-7
v_call: TRBV7-9

cdr3_nt: TGTGCCAGCAGCGTATCCGGGACAGGGTTGAAAAATGAAAAACTGTTTTTT
cdr3_aa: CASSVSGTGLKNEKLFF
d_call: TRBD1
clone_size: NA
j_call: TRBJ1-4
v_call: TRBV9